These 12 T cell receptor beta chains originate from one sample sequenced in a study of T cell changes during pregnancy in multiple sclerosis. Here immunoSEQ multiplex PCR was the method, and the copy in TCRdb shows in-frame clones only, minus some. The profile shows around 42,000 clones, around nine tenths of them singletons. The specimen was peripheral blood, collected in the first trimester of pregnancy. Receptor source: a female donor in good health, enrolled as a control in a pregnancy study.

This clone has just one count. The chain recombines TRBV30 with TRBJ1-1; D gene uncertain. The CDR3 covers 13 residues. Between the trimmed V and J ends, which lost 7 bases and 0 bases, there was a span of 12 bases. Germline loops: CDR1 GTSNPN, CDR2 SVGIG (reference sequence). The DNA of the CDR3 is TGTGCCTCTTCCGGCGGGTTGAACACTGAAGCTTTCTTT. Its protein product is CASSGGLNTEAFF.

The chain couples TRBV29-1 to TRBJ1-1; D is perhaps TRBD1 (5 bases). V lost 7 bases and J 7 bases, leaving 16 bases between the germline ends. The CDR3 is 12 amino acids. Germline V lookup: CDR1 SQVTM, CDR2 ANQGSEA. CDR3 region: CSAGAMSGEAFF. For the CDR3, the DNA is TGCAGCGCTGGGGCTATGAGTGGTGAAGCTTTCTTT.

J is TRBJ2-7 and V is TRBV28, with D hard to call. From germline, CDR1 is MDHEN and CDR2 SYDVKM. The CDR3 has 12 residues. V was pared by 5 bases and J by 6 bases, with 11 bases between. The CDR3 DNA reads TGTGCCAGCAGTCTGACATTCGGCGAGCAGTACTTC. Translation gives CASSLTFGEQYF.

The rearrangement uses TRBV10-1 and TRBJ1-2; 9 bases map to TRBD1. The V gene's germline CDR1 is WNHNN and CDR2 SYGVQD (reference sequence). The V gene end was trimmed by 4 bases and the J gene end by 5 bases; junction bases not matched to a gene: 2. CDR3 length: 13 residues. CDR3 sequence (DNA): TGCGCCAGCAGTGGACAGGGGGGGTATGGCTACACCTTC. Amino acids: CASSGQGGYGYTF.

This chain uses TRBV5-1 with TRBJ2-5; the D gene is possibly TRBD2 (5 bases). The J call may not be correct, given that the DNA end is closer to TRBJ2-7. Germline lookup yields CDR1 SGHRS and CDR2 YFSETQ. The length of the CDR3 is 14 residues. The CDR3 coding sequence is TGCGCCAGCAGCTCAGGACTCCGCTCCTACGAGCAGTACTTC. This sequence encodes CASSSGLRSYEQYF.

This chain connects TRBV6-5 to TRBJ1-4; a possible D gene is TRBD1 (5 bases). Trimming stripped 6 bases from V and 0 bases from J, with 11 bases between. Germline assignment: CDR1 MNHEY and CDR2 SVGAGI. CDR3 length: 15 residues. The CDR3 reads CASRDDSTTNEKLFF. CDR3 nucleotide sequence: TGTGCCAGCAGGGACGACAGCACAACTAATGAAAAACTGTTTTTT.

The chain recombines TRBV13 with TRBJ1-3, with D perhaps TRBD1 (5 bases). The germline V gene has CDR1 PRHDT and CDR2 FYEKMQ (reference sequence). CDR3 length: 15 residues. V was clipped by 5 bases and J by 2 bases, with 13 bases between them. Here the CDR3 DNA reads TGTGCCAGCAGCCCTGGGGGGACGCCTGGAAACACCATATATTTT. Translated, it gives CASSPGGTPGNTIYF.

This chain links TRBV4-3 with TRBJ2-1, with D tentatively TRBD1 (7 bases). The germline gives CDR1 LGHNA, CDR2 YSLEER. V lost 5 bases and J lost 3, with 23 bases in between. CDR3 length: 18 amino acids. As DNA, the CDR3 is TGCGCCAGCAGCGGTACCTCAGGAGGCAGGGGGGTCTACAATGAGCAGTTCTTC. Protein sequence: CASSGTSGGRGVYNEQFF.

The CDR3, as DNA: TGCGCCAGCAGCTTGCAGGGGGCGGGCGCAGATACGCAGTATTTT. Amino acids: CASSLQGAGADTQYF. V and J are TRBV5-1 and TRBJ2-3, with 8 bases identical to TRBD1. CDR3 length equals 15 residues. The junction had 5 bases not matched to a gene; V was cut back by 1 base and J by 4 bases. Germline CDR1 and CDR2: SGHRS and YFSETQ.

The chain joins TRBV4-1 to TRBJ2-7; D might be TRBD2 (6 bases). The germline V gene encodes CDR1 MGHRA and CDR2 YSYEKL. The length of the CDR3 is 17 residues. V lost 0 bases to trimming and J lost 0 bases, with 15 bases between them. CDR3 in amino acids: CASSQDQTRGSSYEQYF. The CDR3 bases are TGCGCCAGCAGCCAAGATCAGACCCGGGGGAGCTCCTACGAGCAGTACTTC.

This clone has just a few counts. The chain has TRBV28 and TRBJ2-7; 12 bases are a match to TRBD2. Germline V gene sequence: CDR1 MDHEN, CDR2 SYDVKM. The V segment lost 11 bases and the J segment 5 bases; nucleotides outside the gene matches: 13. CDR3 length: 15 residues. The CDR3 reads CAGSTLAGGLNEQYF. The CDR3 region has the DNA TGTGCCGGGTCGACTCTAGCGGGAGGGCTCAACGAGCAGTACTTC. Supplemented by reference TRBV28 and TRBJ2-7, the full variable domain reads DVKVTQSSRYLVKRTGEKVFLECVQDMDHENMFWYRQDPGLGLRLIYFSYDVKMKEKGDIPEGYSVSREKKERFSLILESASTNQTSMYLCAGSTLAGGLNEQYFGPGTRLTVT.

The V gene is TRBV14, the J gene TRBJ2-5; perhaps TRBD1 as D (6 bases). Trimming took 1 base from V and 4 from J, leaving 13 bases between them. The germline CDR1 and CDR2 sequences are SGHDN and FVKESK. CDR3 length: 15 residues. As DNA, the CDR3 is TGTGCCAGCAGCCAAGTCAAAGGGGGTCGAGAGACCCAGTACTTC. As protein: CASSQVKGGRETQYF.